Presented here are 19 T cell receptor beta chains from one specimen sequenced in a study of blood T cell repertoires in COVID-19. Some clones are missing from TCRdb's copy, which holds only in-frame ones; the method was immunoSEQ multiplex PCR. This sample has about 410,000 clones, with 90% found just once. Material: PBMCs or T cells enriched from blood (not recorded which). All receptors derive from a man between 18 and 29 years old who had recovered from COVID-19.

The sample holds a few counts of this clone. This CDR3 is also generated by other DNA sequences in the sample. V usage is TRBV28 and J usage is TRBJ1-2, with D tentatively TRBD1 (5 bases). Germline V CDR1 and CDR2: MDHEN, SYDVKM. The CDR3 is 12 amino acids. V was shortened by 4 bases and J by 5 bases, with 8 bases between the two germline ends. Here the CDR3 reads CASSSGGYGYTF. The CDR3 coding sequence is TGTGCCAGCAGTTCTGGGGGGTATGGCTACACCTTC.

The chain employs TRBV29-1 and TRBJ1-1; 7 bases match TRBD1. The J segment lost 0 bases and the V segment lost 0 bases, leaving 4 bases of the junction unmatched. There are 15 residues in the CDR3. Germline lookup yields CDR1 SQVTM and CDR2 ANQGSEA. The CDR3 bases are TGCAGCGTTGAAGAGTGGACAGGACTGAACACTGAAGCTTTCTTT. Its protein product is CSVEEWTGLNTEAFF.

This chain links TRBV3-1 (or the pseudogene TRBV3-2) with TRBJ1-2, with TRBD1 as a possible D gene (5 bases). From germline, CDR1 is LGHDT and CDR2 YNNKEL (reference sequence). The V and J ends lost 0 bases and 8 bases respectively, with 19 bases between them. The CDR3 extends over 16 amino acids. CDR3 residues: CASSQEDWQGIEGYTF. The CDR3 region has the DNA TGTGCCAGCAGCCAAGAAGACTGGCAGGGAATCGAAGGCTACACCTTC.

The sample holds a few counts of this clone. The rearrangement joins TRBV7-9 to TRBJ1-6, with 9 bases aligning to TRBD1. V gave up 3 bases and J gave up 11 bases; unmatched junction bases: 5. CDR1 and CDR2 from the germline V gene are SEHNR and FQNEAQ (reference sequence). The CDR3 runs to 14 residues. The CDR3 DNA follows: TGTGCCAGCAGCTTCCAGGGACAGGGAACACCCCTCCACTTT. It yields the protein CASSFQGQGTPLHF.

The chain recombines TRBV2 with TRBJ2-2; no firm D call. The CDR3 sequence is 14 residues long. In germline, CDR1 is SNHLY, CDR2 FYNNEI. V was trimmed by 3 bases and J by 4 bases, leaving 9 bases between them. CDR3 region: CASSDWLGTGELFF. DNA of the CDR3: TGTGCCAGCAGTGACTGGCTAGGCACCGGGGAGCTGTTTTTT.

CDR3 sequence (DNA): TGTGCCAGCCTCGGACAGGGCAATCGCAATCAGCCCCAGCATTTT. Protein: CASLGQGNRNQPQHF. This sequence joins TRBV7-3 and TRBJ1-5; TRBD1 matches at 8 bases. V lost 8 bases and J lost 2; bases outside the gene matches: 8. The CDR3 is 15 amino acids. CDR1 is SGHTA, CDR2 FQGTGA, per germline.

This clone occurred a few times. This chain uses TRBV28 with TRBJ1-5; the D gene is possibly TRBD1 (6 bases). Germline V CDR1 and CDR2: MDHEN, SYDVKM. V lost 4 bases and J lost 2, with 12 bases in between. The CDR3 has 15 amino acids. The CDR3 reads CASSSSRGGNQPQHF. The CDR3 nucleotides are TGTGCCAGCAGTTCATCCAGGGGCGGCAATCAGCCCCAGCATTTT.

The chain recombines TRBV27 with TRBJ2-5; TRBD2 aligns across 15 bases. The germline gives CDR1 MNHEY, CDR2 SMNVEV (reference sequence). After removal of 3 bases from V and 2 bases from J, the junction contained 10 bases not matched to a gene. The CDR3 has 19 residues. Here the CDR3 reads CASSFWGLAGGPKQETQYF. CDR3 DNA sequence: TGTGCCAGCAGTTTTTGGGGACTAGCGGGAGGACCCAAACAAGAGACCCAGTACTTC.

The chain carries TRBV11-2 and TRBJ2-2, with 11 positions matching TRBD2. CDR1 and CDR2 (germline): SGHAT, FQNNGV. The CDR3 loop spans 16 amino acids. The ends lost 5 bases at V and 0 bases at J; junction bases unmatched: 2. The CDR3 DNA is TGTGCCAGCAGCAGGGGACTAGCGGCGAACACCGGGGAGCTGTTTTTT. Translating it yields CASSRGLAANTGELFF.

CDR3 in DNA: TGCGCCAGCAGCCCCGGACAGGGGGAAGGGTCCCAGCATTTT. It yields the protein CASSPGQGEGSQHF. The V call is TRBV4-1, the J call TRBJ1-5; TRBD1 matches 10 bases. The germline V gene has CDR1 MGHRA and CDR2 YSYEKL. J lost 11 bases, V lost 4 bases, and 8 bases had no gene match. The CDR3 is 14 residues long.

CDR3 sequence: CASNKGQAYVTF. The CDR3 nucleotides are TGTGCCAGCAACAAAGGACAGGCCTACGTTACCTTC. The chain has TRBV3-1 (or the pseudogene TRBV3-2) and TRBJ1-2, with 7 bases aligning to TRBD1. V trimming: 7 bases; J trimming: 14 bases; junction bases outside the gene matches: 13. This CDR3 is 12 amino acids long. Germline-derived CDR1 and CDR2 are LGHDT and YNNKEL (reference sequence).

CDR3 bases: TGTGCCAGCAGTTTATCGGGCAGTATTAACACTGAAGCTTTCTTT. Its translation is CASSLSGSINTEAFF. The J gene is TRBJ1-1, the V gene TRBV27; the D is unclear. Germline CDR1 and CDR2: MNHEY and SMNVEV (reference sequence). Trimming left V 0 bases short and J 2 bases short, with 10 bases between. The CDR3 loop spans 15 amino acids.

This chain connects TRBV18 to TRBJ2-1, with D perhaps TRBD2 (5 bases). This CDR3 spans 14 amino acids. V was cut by 5 bases and J by 7 bases, with 15 bases left in between. From germline, CDR1 is KGHSH and CDR2 LQKENI. CDR3 coding DNA: TGTGCCAGCTCAACCACCGTGGCGGGTAATGAGCAGTTCTTC. Its protein is CASSTTVAGNEQFF.

The rearrangement uses TRBV11-3 and TRBJ1-1; D gene uncertain. Germline V gene lookup returns CDR1 SGHNT and CDR2 YENEEA. The CDR3 runs 12 residues. V gave up 1 base and J gave up 8 bases, with 8 bases separating them. CDR3 loop: CASSLVLQEAFF. The CDR3 DNA sequence: TGTGCCAGCAGCTTAGTGTTACAAGAAGCTTTCTTT. The full variable domain, rest sourced from reference TRBV11-3 and TRBJ1-1, is EAGVVQSPRYKIIEKKQPVAFWCNPISGHNTLYWYLQNLGQGPELLIRYENEEAVDDSQLPKDRFSAERLKGVDSTLKIQPAELGDSAVYLCASSLVLQEAFFGQGTRLTVV.

V gene TRBV2 combines with J gene TRBJ1-2; 7 bases align to TRBD1. The length of the CDR3 is 14 residues. Trimming cost V 1 base and J 7 bases; bases outside gene matches: 6. Germline V CDR1 and CDR2: SNHLY, FYNNEI. Here the CDR3 reads CASSEELGGPGYTF. DNA for the CDR3: TGTGCCAGCAGTGAAGAACTAGGGGGCCCTGGCTACACCTTC.

In DNA, the CDR3 is TGTGCCAGCAGCCCCTCCCTGACTAGCAAAAAGGATTACAATGAGCAGTTCTTC. Amino acid sequence: CASSPSLTSKKDYNEQFF. V gene TRBV3-1 (or the pseudogene TRBV3-2) combines with J gene TRBJ2-1, with 7 bases aligning to TRBD2. Germline CDR1 reads LGHDT; CDR2 reads YNNKEL (reference sequence). V was clipped by 4 bases and J by 4 bases; unmatched bases: 16. The CDR3 runs 18 residues.

This chain links TRBV27 with TRBJ2-3, with TRBD2 identical over 9 bases. The CDR3 runs to 16 residues. Germline CDR1 MNHEY, CDR2 SMNVEV (reference sequence). The junction had 8 bases not matched to a gene; V was cut back by 5 bases and J by 2 bases. CDR3 coding DNA: TGTGCCAGCAGTAGCTGGGGACTAGCTCCCACAGATACGCAGTATTTT. This codes for CASSSWGLAPTDTQYF.

The chain recombines TRBV18 with TRBJ2-1; D is undetermined. The CDR3 sequence is 16 residues long. Germline assignment: CDR1 KGHSH and CDR2 LQKENI. Trimming took 5 bases from V and 0 from J, leaving 14 bases between them. Here the CDR3 reads CASSIAVDSSYNEQFF. In DNA, the CDR3 is TGTGCCAGCTCAATCGCGGTCGATAGCTCCTACAATGAGCAGTTCTTC.

The chain is built from TRBV12-3 or TRBV12-4 and TRBJ1-2, with D unresolved. The CDR3 loop spans 13 amino acids. V was clipped by 1 base and J by 4 bases, with 7 bases between them. The CDR3 nucleotides are TGTGCCAGCAGTTTAGGTCTCCCCTATGGCTACACCTTC. This sequence encodes CASSLGLPYGYTF.